The following is a T cell receptor beta chain sequence with its context. Profiling relied on immunoSEQ multiplex PCR, and the TCRdb table lists in-frame clones only, not all of them. Of 180,000 or so clones listed, around nine tenths are singletons. This record comes from a study of cytomegalovirus exposure and HLA in healthy donors. V trimming: 11 bases; J trimming: 4 bases; junction bases outside the gene matches: 6. This CDR3 contains 13 residues. Germline V CDR1 and CDR2: MDHEN, SYDVKM. The gene calls are TRBV28 and TRBJ2-1, with 9 bases that match TRBD1. Source material: PBMCs. The source of this sequence is a woman aged 25 to 39 in good health and CMV-seronegative. CDR3 sequence: CAYRTGEYNEQFF. The CDR3 DNA sequence: TGTGCCTACCGGACAGGGGAATACAATGAGCAGTTCTTC.